This T cell receptor (beta chain) is drawn from a study of beta chain features in type 1 diabetes. Every bit of the isolated RNA underwent reverse transcription, so sequencing read expressed TCRB transcripts. Method: immunoSEQ multiplex PCR; TCRdb's copy keeps in-frame clones and lacks some. Found here are fewer than 400,000 clones, 6.5% to 10% of them singletons; the top ten hold less than 0.45%. V lost 4 bases to trimming and J lost 3 bases, with 12 bases between them. The CDR3 is made up of 14 amino acids. Per germline, CDR1 SGHAT and CDR2 FQNNGV. Only a few counts were recorded for this clone. The chain couples TRBV11-2 to TRBJ1-2, with D hard to call. The sequence derives from a young woman in good health. The material sequenced was central memory CD4+ T cells from blood. The CDR3 region has the DNA TGTGCCAGCAGCTCCGCGTTGTCCGACTATGGCTACACCTTC. It specifies CASSSALSDYGYTF.